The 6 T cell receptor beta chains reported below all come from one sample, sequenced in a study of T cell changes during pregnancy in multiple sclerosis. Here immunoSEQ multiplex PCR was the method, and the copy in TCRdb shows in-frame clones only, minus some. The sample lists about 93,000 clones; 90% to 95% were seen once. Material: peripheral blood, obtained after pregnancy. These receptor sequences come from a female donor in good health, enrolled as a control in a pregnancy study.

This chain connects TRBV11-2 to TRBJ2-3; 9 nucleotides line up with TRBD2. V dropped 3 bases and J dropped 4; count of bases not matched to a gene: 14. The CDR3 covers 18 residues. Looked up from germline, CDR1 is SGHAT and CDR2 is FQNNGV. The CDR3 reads CASSFSARGGRFPDTQYF. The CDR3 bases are TGTGCCAGCAGCTTTTCCGCGCGGGGGGGCCGTTTTCCAGATACGCAGTATTTT.

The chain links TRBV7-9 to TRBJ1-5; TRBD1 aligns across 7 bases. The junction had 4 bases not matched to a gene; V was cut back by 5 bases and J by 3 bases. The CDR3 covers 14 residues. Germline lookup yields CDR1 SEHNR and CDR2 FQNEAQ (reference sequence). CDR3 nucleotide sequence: TGTGCCAGCAGCCGGGGACAGATCAATCAGCCCCAGCATTTT. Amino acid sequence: CASSRGQINQPQHF.

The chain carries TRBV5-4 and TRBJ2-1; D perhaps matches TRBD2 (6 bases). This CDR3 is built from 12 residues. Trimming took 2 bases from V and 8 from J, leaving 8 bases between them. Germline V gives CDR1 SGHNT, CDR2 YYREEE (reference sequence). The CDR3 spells CASSFSGDEQFF. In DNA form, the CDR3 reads TGTGCCAGCAGCTTTTCGGGAGATGAGCAGTTCTTC.

CDR3 in amino acids: CASSPITDTQYF. The CDR3 nucleotides read TGTGCCAGCAGCCCAATCACAGATACGCAGTATTTT. The chain joins TRBV7-9 to TRBJ2-3; D call uncertain. The germline V and J ends were trimmed by 5 bases and 2 bases, with 5 bases remaining between them. Germline values: CDR1 SEHNR, CDR2 FQNEAQ (reference sequence). The CDR3 totals 12 residues.

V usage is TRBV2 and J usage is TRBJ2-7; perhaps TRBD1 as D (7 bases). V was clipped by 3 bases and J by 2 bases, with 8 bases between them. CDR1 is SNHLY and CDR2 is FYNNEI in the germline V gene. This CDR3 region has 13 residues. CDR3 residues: CASSDRGAYEQYF. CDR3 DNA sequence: TGTGCCAGCAGTGACAGGGGGGCCTACGAGCAGTACTTC.

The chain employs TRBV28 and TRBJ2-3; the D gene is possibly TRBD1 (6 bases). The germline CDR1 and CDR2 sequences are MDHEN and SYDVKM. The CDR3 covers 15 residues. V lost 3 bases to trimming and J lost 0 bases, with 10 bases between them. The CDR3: CASSLEDSSTDTQYF. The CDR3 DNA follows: TGTGCCAGCAGTTTGGAGGACAGTAGCACAGATACGCAGTATTTT.